The present T cell receptor beta chain was sequenced within a study of T cells in Graves' hyperthyroidism and ophthalmopathy. Germline CDR1 and CDR2: GTSNPN and SVGIG (reference sequence). The ends were cut back, 5 bases at V and 2 bases at J, with 18 bases in the middle. The CDR3 runs 15 residues. A patient was excluded if there was uncontrolled infection, other autoimmune disease, pregnancy or lactation. Source material for PBMCs was 9 to 10 ml fresh peripheral blood. This clonotype was seen many times. Regions amplified from RNA transcripts were the TCR beta CDR3 regions. The study used the HTBI primer set for a first-round RT-PCR of the TCR CDR3. TCRdb used MiXCR to reprocess the multiplex PCR reads, holding one entry per CDR3 protein. The sample lists approximately 380,000 distinct CDR3 sequences, over 11% occurring once.

Sequenced material: blood. The V gene is TRBV30, the J gene TRBJ2-5; D is tentatively TRBD1 or TRBD2 (5 bases each). This TCR derives from a man in his forties or fifties with Graves' ophthalmopathy. The CDR3 protein is CAWDGTLKPQETQYF. The DNA for the CDR3 is TGTGCCTGGGACGGGACCCTCAAGCCTCAAGAGACCCAGTACTTC.